Shown below are 20 T cell receptor beta chains from a single sample sequenced in a study of type 1 and type 2 diabetes patients. Genomic DNA was the PCR template. Amplification of the beta chain CDR3 used 30 forward and 13 reverse multiplex primers. TCRdb reprocessed the multiplex PCR reads via MiXCR and lists one record per CDR3 protein. The sample holds fewer than 350,000 distinct CDR3 sequences, roughly 50% seen once. The sample consisted of peripheral blood mononuclear cells (PBMCs). Receptors originate from a man aged 18 to 29 with type 2 diabetes.

This clonotype was seen repeatedly, ten times or more. An end of the junction does not agree with germline; a read error may underlie this. This chain joins TRBV7-7 and TRBJ2-2; the D is unclear. The CDR3 loop spans 13 amino acids. Germline V lookup: CDR1 SSHAT, CDR2 FNYEAQ (reference sequence). The CDR3 DNA sequence: TGTGCTAGCAGCTTAAGCTCAGCCGGGGAGCTGTTTTTT. Its protein product is CASSLSSAGELFF. Based on the CDR3 plus reference TRBV7-7 and TRBJ2-2, the full variable domain is GAGVSQSPRYKVTKRGQDVTLRCDPISSHATLYWYQQALGQGPEFLTYFNYEAQPDKSGLPSDRFSAERPEGSISTLTIQRTEQRDSAMYRCASSLSSAGELFFGEGSRLTVL.

V gene TRBV28 combines with J gene TRBJ2-7, with 10 bases matching TRBD1. Germline values: CDR1 MDHEN, CDR2 SYDVKM. The V gene end was trimmed by 6 bases and the J gene end by 4 bases; junction bases not matched to a gene: 6. This CDR3 is built from 14 residues. Here the CDR3 reads CASRTGGEAYEQYF. The CDR3 DNA is TGTGCCAGCAGGACAGGGGGCGAAGCTTACGAGCAGTACTTC.

The chain employs TRBV25-1 and TRBJ2-2, with D perhaps matching TRBD2 (5 bases). Deletions cut 1 base from V and 4 bases from J, with 13 bases between. In germline, CDR1 is MGHDK, CDR2 SYGVNS. The CDR3 is 16 residues long. CDR3 in DNA: TGTGCCAGCAGTGAATCTAATTGGGGAGTCACCGGGGAGCTGTTTTTT. Translation: CASSESNWGVTGELFF.

The chain joins TRBV13 to TRBJ2-4; D unclear. The length of the CDR3 is 11 residues. Germline CDR1 PRHDT, CDR2 FYEKMQ (reference sequence). The V end lost 3 bases, the J end lost 5 bases, and 2 bases lay between the germline ends. CDR3 coding DNA: TGTGCCAGCAGCTTCCAAAACATTCAGTACTTC. Translating gives CASSFQNIQYF.

In the case of this clonotype: The junction shows a germline mismatch at one end, possibly a read error. The chain joins TRBV30 to TRBJ2-7; perhaps D is TRBD1 or TRBD2 (6 bases each). The J call is uncertain, as TRBJ2-1 better fits the DNA end. Germline CDR1 reads GTSNPN; CDR2 reads SVGIG (reference sequence). CDR3 length equals 14 residues. CDR3 bases: TGTGCCTGGAGTTGGGGGGCTGGCTACAAAGAGCAGTTCTTC. Translating gives CAWSWGAGYKEQFF.

V usage is TRBV4-1 and J usage is TRBJ2-7, with 8 bases lining up with TRBD1. V gave up 4 bases and J gave up 2 bases; unmatched junction bases: 16. The V gene's germline CDR1 is MGHRA and CDR2 YSYEKL. This CDR3 region has 18 residues. The CDR3: CASSPTPGTGIPPYEQYF. The CDR3 DNA is TGCGCCAGCAGCCCAACCCCCGGGACAGGTATTCCCCCCTACGAGCAGTACTTC.

The chain has TRBV19 and TRBJ2-7; D may be TRBD2 (6 bases). CDR1 is LNHDA, CDR2 SQIVND, per germline (reference sequence). This CDR3 has 14 amino acids. The V and J ends lost 2 bases and 1 base respectively, with 9 bases between them. This chain's CDR3 is CASSISGLSYEQYF. For the CDR3, the DNA is TGTGCCAGTAGTATATCGGGACTGTCCTACGAGCAGTACTTC.

The V and J genes are TRBV5-1 and TRBJ2-7; TRBD1 is a possible D gene (6 bases). Germline CDR1 is SGHRS and CDR2 is YFSETQ. The V gene lost 4 bases and the J gene lost 2 bases, with 10 bases spanning the gap. The CDR3 runs 13 residues. In DNA form, the CDR3 reads TGCGCCAGCAGCATAGGACAGACCTACGAGCAGTACTTC. Translating it yields CASSIGQTYEQYF.

The V and J genes are TRBV4-1 and TRBJ2-5; possibly TRBD1 or TRBD2 for D (6 bases each). Germline-derived CDR1 and CDR2 are MGHRA and YSYEKL. The V end was cut by 1 base, the J end by 4 bases, with 19 bases between. The CDR3 is 17 residues long. The chain's CDR3 is CASSQVHQGRIGETQYF. CDR3 in DNA: TGCGCCAGCAGCCAAGTACACCAGGGGAGGATTGGAGAGACCCAGTACTTC.

The chain links TRBV28 to TRBJ2-7; no clear D. Matching the DNA end better, TRBJ2-5 makes the J call doubtful. The CDR3 consists of 15 residues. Germline V gene data show CDR1 as MDHEN and CDR2 as SYDVKM. Here the CDR3 reads CASSFLSSLVETQYF. Here the CDR3 DNA reads TGTGCCAGCAGTTTTTTGAGCTCCCTCGTGGAGACCCAGTACTTC.

This clonotype was seen a few times. The chain uses TRBV20-1 and TRBJ2-5, with 8 bases identical to TRBD2. Per the germline V gene, CDR1 is DFQATT and CDR2 is SNEGSKA (reference sequence). J lost 2 bases, V lost 6 bases, and 5 bases had no gene match. CDR3 length: 13 residues. CDR3 amino acids: CSAPRGAQETQYF. Here the CDR3 DNA reads TGCAGTGCGCCGCGGGGGGCTCAAGAGACCCAGTACTTC.

The chain recombines TRBV20-1 with TRBJ2-1; 9 positions match TRBD2. CDR3 length: 15 residues. The germline V gene encodes CDR1 DFQATT and CDR2 SNEGSKA (reference sequence). V lost 5 bases, J lost 10 bases, and 15 bases stayed unmatched. DNA of the CDR3: TGCAGTGCTCGAGCGGGGACTAGCAGTTCAAACGAGCAGTTCTTC. As protein: CSARAGTSSSNEQFF.

This chain uses TRBV6-1 with TRBJ2-5; D remains unclear. Trimming removed 7 bases from V and 5 bases from J, with 8 bases in between. Germline lookup yields CDR1 MNHNS and CDR2 SASEGT. CDR3 size: 11 residues. This CDR3 reads CASIFRETQYF. In DNA form, the CDR3 reads TGTGCCAGCATTTTCCGGGAGACCCAGTACTTC.

Remarks on this clonotype: Given a much more abundant clone one base away, this may be a read error. The DNA of the CDR3 is TGTGCCAGCGGAACTAGCGAGAGAAGAGGGAATGAGCAGTTCTTC. It specifies CASGTSERRGNEQFF. This chain joins TRBV12-3 or TRBV12-4 and TRBJ2-1; 7 bases are shared with TRBD2. This CDR3 spans 15 amino acids. Trimming removed 8 bases from V and 7 bases from J; junction bases left unmatched: 14.

The DNA for the CDR3 is TGTGCCATCAGTGAGTCCGTCAAAACAGATACGCAGTATTTT. Protein product: CAISESVKTDTQYF. The chain recombines TRBV10-3 with TRBJ2-3; D call uncertain. The CDR3 has 14 amino acids. V lost 0 bases to trimming and J lost 3 bases, with 7 bases between them. Looked up from germline, CDR1 is ENHRY and CDR2 is SYGVKD.

The J gene is TRBJ1-1, the V gene TRBV30; 7 bases are a match to TRBD1. Trimming cost V 4 bases and J 4 bases; bases outside gene matches: 6. The V gene's germline CDR1 is GTSNPN and CDR2 SVGIG (reference sequence). The CDR3 contains 13 residues. The chain's CDR3 is CAWTYNRGTEAFF. CDR3 in DNA: TGTGCCTGGACGTATAACAGGGGCACTGAAGCTTTCTTT.

With regard to this clonotype: A much larger clone sits a single nucleotide away, making a read error possible. The DNA for the CDR3 is TGTGCCAGCGGTGACGATGGGGCGGATACTGAAGCTTTCTTT. This gives the protein CASGDDGADTEAFF. The V call is TRBV2, the J call TRBJ1-1; tentative D call: TRBD1 (5 bases). The V gene's germline CDR1 is SNHLY and CDR2 FYNNEI. The CDR3 has 14 residues.

This chain connects TRBV7-2 to TRBJ2-2; TRBD1 might be the D (6 bases). V shed 5 bases and J shed 9 bases, with 16 bases lying between them. Germline CDR1 is SGHTA and CDR2 is FQGNSA. The CDR3 is 14 residues long. The CDR3 protein is CASSPGQTSRELFF. In DNA, the CDR3 is TGTGCCAGCAGCCCCGGACAGACGTCCCGGGAGCTGTTTTTT.

This clonotype was counted ten times or more. The gene calls are TRBV7-8 and TRBJ2-7; TRBD1 matches at 10 bases. Losses at the gene ends were 4 bases for V and 2 bases for J; bases not matched to a gene: 5. This CDR3 comprises 15 residues. Per germline, CDR1 SGHVS and CDR2 FQNEAQ. The DNA for the CDR3 is TGTGCCAGCAGCTACACCGGGACAGGGGCCTACGAGCAGTACTTC. This translates into CASSYTGTGAYEQYF.

The CDR3 DNA is TGCGCCACCACCCATAACCCGGGGACTCATGAGCAGTTCTTC. As protein: CATTHNPGTHEQFF. This chain joins TRBV10-1 and TRBJ2-1; tentative D call: TRBD2 (6 bases). Between the trimmed V and J ends, which lost 10 bases and 8 bases, there was a span of 21 bases. Germline CDR1 reads WNHNN; CDR2 reads SYGVQD (reference sequence). The length of the CDR3 is 14 residues.